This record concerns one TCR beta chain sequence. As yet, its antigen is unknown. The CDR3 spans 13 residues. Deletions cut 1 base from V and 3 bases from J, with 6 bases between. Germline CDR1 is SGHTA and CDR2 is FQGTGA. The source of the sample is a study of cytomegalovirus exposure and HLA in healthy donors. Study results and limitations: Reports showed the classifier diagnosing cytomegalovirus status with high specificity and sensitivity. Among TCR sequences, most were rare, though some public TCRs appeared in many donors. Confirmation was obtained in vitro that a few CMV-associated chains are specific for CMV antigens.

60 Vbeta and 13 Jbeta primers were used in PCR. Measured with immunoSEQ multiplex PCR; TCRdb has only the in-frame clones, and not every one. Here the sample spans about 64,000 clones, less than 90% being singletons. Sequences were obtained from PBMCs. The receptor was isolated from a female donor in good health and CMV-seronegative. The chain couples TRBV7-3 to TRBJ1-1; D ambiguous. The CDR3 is CASSLIPDTEAFF. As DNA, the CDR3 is TGTGCCAGCAGCTTAATACCGGACACTGAAGCTTTCTTT.